The clone carrying this T cell receptor beta chain was seen just once. Its matching antigen is unknown. The method was immunoSEQ multiplex PCR; TCRdb's version includes in-frame clones alone and lacks a portion of them. Counted here are 700,000 or so clones, 55% to 75% occurring once; the ten biggest clones make up under 2%. The data originate from a study of shared clonotypes between healthy human individuals. General study results and limits: Sampling used blood alone; tissue repertoires probably differ.

This clonotype originated in a woman in her thirties in good health. The sequenced sample was memory CD4+ T cells sorted from blood. Indicated subset: CD45RA-negative fraction.

CDR3: CASSQNAVPGNEQFF. Written as DNA, the CDR3 is TGTGCCAGCAGCCAAAACGCTGTCCCGGGCAATGAGCAGTTCTTC. This sequence joins TRBV7-2 and TRBJ2-1; the D is unclear. CDR1 and CDR2 (germline): SGHTA, FQGNSA. The CDR3 loop spans 15 amino acids. The V end was cut by 5 bases, the J end by 6 bases, with 17 bases between.